The clone carrying this TCR beta chain has ten or more counts. Its specificity is unknown. This sample is drawn from a study of read filtering for tumor transcriptome and immune sequencing. The overall study: Revised staging placed about 8 patients in R-ISS I, approximately 16 in II, 6 or 7 in III. DNase treatment preceded whole-transcriptome library preparation.

Points from the study as a whole: Roughly 82% of IR-seq clonotypes had a single read, yet these held about 3.6% of reads.

This library used roughly 0.4 ug RNA and molecular barcoded adaptors spanning alpha/delta and beta/gamma chains. From the reads, TCRdb called clonotypes with MiXCR, one entry per CDR3 protein. The sample lists about 130,000 distinct CDR3 sequences; 10% to 15% were seen once. This CDR3 has 15 residues. The junction had 11 bases not matched to a gene; V was cut back by 5 bases and J by 7 bases. Germline CDR1 and CDR2: SGHTA and FQGNSA. The chain joins TRBV7-2 to TRBJ2-3; 8 nucleotides line up with TRBD2. The TCR comes from a donor aged 40 or older with multiple myeloma. Source material: a population of CD138-negative cells sorted from bone marrow. The CDR3: CASSPSRTSLHTQYF. The CDR3 DNA is TGTGCCAGCAGCCCATCCCGGACTAGCCTCCATACGCAGTATTTT.